The rows below give T cell receptor beta chains drawn from one sample of a study of T cells expressing NK-cell markers. TCRdb derives one entry per CDR3 protein from the 5' RACE reads, leaving out DNA. The sample has some 390,000 distinct CDR3 sequences, and its top ten clones hold approximately 12%. The specimen was blood T cells: a sorted CD56 or NKG2C T cell subset, CD4+ or CD8+ T cells, or bulk PBMC T cells (not recorded which). Source of these receptors: a woman aged 45-65 years in good health. The CDR3 runs from the conserved cysteine through the conserved F or W.

TRBJ1-2	TRBV12-3/TRBV12-4	CASSPGPRAGYTF
TRBJ2-2	TRBV5-6	CASSLADGNTGELFF
TRBJ2-1	TRBV2	CASKENLGYNEQFF
TRBJ1-2	TRBV24-1	CATSDWGDTGDGGYTF
TRBJ1-5	TRBV5-1	CASSGTAALSNQPQHF
TRBJ2-7	TRBV6-1	CASLGGGIYEQYF
TRBJ2-1	TRBV5-5	CASRSGTSLTGEQFF
TRBJ2-5	TRBV12-3/TRBV12-4	CASSHQRTRQAQYF
TRBJ1-3	TRBV9	CASSRGPGTGTPPGNTIYF
TRBJ2-3	TRBV7-8	CASSVGPLSTDTQYF